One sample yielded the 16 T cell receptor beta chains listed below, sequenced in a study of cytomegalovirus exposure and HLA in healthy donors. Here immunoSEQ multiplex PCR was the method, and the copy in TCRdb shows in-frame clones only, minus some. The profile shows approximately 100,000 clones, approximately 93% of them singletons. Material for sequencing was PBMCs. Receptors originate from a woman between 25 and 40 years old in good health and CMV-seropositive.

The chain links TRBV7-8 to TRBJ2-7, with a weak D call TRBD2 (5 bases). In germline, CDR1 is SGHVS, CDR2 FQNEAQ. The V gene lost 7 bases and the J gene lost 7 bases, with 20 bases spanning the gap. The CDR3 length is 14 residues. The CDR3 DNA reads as TGTGCCAGCACCCCTGGAGTTCCTCCGGGGGAGCAGTACTTC. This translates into CASTPGVPPGEQYF.

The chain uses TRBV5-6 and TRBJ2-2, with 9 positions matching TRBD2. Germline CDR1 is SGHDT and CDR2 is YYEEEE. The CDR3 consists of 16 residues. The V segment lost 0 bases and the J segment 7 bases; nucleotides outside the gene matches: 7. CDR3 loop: CASSLVRGGTLGELFF. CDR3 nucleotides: TGTGCCAGCAGCTTGGTGCGGGGGGGGACCCTCGGGGAGCTGTTTTTT.

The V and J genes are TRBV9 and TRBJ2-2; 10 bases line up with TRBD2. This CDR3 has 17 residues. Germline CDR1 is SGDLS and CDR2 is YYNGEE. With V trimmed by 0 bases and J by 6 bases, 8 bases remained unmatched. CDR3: CASSVEPSGSSAGELFF. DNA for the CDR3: TGTGCCAGCAGCGTAGAGCCTAGCGGGAGTTCCGCCGGGGAGCTGTTTTTT. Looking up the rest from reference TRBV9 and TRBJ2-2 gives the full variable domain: DSGVTQTPKHLITATGQRVTLRCSPRSGDLSVYWYQQSLDQGLQFLIQYYNGEERAKGNILERFSAQQFPDLHSELNLSSLELGDSALYFCASSVEPSGSSAGELFFGEGSRLTVL.

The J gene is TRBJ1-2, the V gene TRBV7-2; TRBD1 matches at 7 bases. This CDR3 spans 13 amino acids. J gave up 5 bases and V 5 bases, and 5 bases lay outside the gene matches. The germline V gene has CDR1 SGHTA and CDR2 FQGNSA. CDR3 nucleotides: TGTGCCAGCAGCCGGGACAGTAATTATGGCTACACCTTC. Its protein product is CASSRDSNYGYTF.

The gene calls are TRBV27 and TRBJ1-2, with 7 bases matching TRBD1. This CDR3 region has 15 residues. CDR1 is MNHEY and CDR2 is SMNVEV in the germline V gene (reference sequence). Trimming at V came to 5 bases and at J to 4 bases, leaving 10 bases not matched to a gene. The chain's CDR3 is CASSRQDRPSYGYTF. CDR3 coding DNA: TGTGCCAGCAGTCGGCAGGACAGGCCAAGCTATGGCTACACCTTC.

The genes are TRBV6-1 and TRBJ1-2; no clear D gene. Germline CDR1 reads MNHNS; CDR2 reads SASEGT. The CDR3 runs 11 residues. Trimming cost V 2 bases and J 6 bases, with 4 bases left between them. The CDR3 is CASSETHGYTF. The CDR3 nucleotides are TGTGCCAGCAGTGAAACTCATGGCTACACCTTC.

This chain's CDR3 is CASSGLAGKYNEQFF. CDR3 nucleotide sequence: TGTGCCAGCAGTGGACTAGCGGGAAAATACAATGAGCAGTTCTTC. The chain links TRBV2 to TRBJ2-1, with 11 nucleotides matching TRBD2. The CDR3 loop spans 15 amino acids. With 4 bases clipped from V and 4 bases from J, the junction kept 3 bases outside the gene matches. The germline V gene has CDR1 SNHLY and CDR2 FYNNEI. The full variable domain, in which reference TRBV2 and TRBJ2-1 provide the parts outside the CDR3, is EPEVTQTPSHQVTQMGQEVILRCVPISNHLYFYWYRQILGQKVEFLVSFYNNEISEKSEIFDDQFSVERPDGSNFTLKIRSTKLEDSAMYFCASSGLAGKYNEQFFGPGTRLTVL.

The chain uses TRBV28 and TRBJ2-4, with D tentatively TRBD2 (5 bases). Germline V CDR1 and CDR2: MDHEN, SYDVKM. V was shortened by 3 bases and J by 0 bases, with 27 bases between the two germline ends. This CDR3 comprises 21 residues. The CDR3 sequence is CASSFGKRVGPEALAKNIQYF. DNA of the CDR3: TGTGCCAGCAGTTTTGGGAAAAGGGTCGGGCCGGAGGCTCTAGCCAAAAACATTCAGTACTTC.

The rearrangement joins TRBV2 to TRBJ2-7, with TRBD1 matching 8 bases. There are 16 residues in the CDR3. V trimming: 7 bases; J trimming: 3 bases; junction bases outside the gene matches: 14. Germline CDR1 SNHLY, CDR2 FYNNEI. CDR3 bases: TGTGCCAGCACCCCGGGGGAAGGACAGGGCCACTACGAGCAGTACTTC. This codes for CASTPGEGQGHYEQYF. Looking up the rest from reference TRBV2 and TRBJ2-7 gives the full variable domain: EPEVTQTPSHQVTQMGQEVILRCVPISNHLYFYWYRQILGQKVEFLVSFYNNEISEKSEIFDDQFSVERPDGSNFTLKIRSTKLEDSAMYFCASTPGEGQGHYEQYFGPGTRLTVT.

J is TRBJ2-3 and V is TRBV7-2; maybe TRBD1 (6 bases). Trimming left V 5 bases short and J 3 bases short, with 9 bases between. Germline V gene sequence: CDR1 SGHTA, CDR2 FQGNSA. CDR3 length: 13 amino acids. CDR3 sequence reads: CASSITGTDTQYF. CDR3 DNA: TGTGCCAGCAGCATCACAGGGACAGATACGCAGTATTTT. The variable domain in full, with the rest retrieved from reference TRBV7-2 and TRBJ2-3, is GAGVSQSPSNKVTEKGKDVELRCDPISGHTALYWYRQSLGQGLEFLIYFQGNSAPDKSGLPSDRFSAERTGGSVSTLTIQRTQQEDSAVYLCASSITGTDTQYFGPGTRLTVL.

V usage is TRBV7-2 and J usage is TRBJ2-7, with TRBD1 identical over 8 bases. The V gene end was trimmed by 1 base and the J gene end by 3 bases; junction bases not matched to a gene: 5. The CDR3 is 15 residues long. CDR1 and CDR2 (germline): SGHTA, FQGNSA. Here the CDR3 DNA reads TGTGCCAGCAGCTTAGGGACAGGGAATAGCTACGAGCAGTACTTC. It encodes CASSLGTGNSYEQYF. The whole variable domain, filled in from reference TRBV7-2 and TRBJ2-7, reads GAGVSQSPSNKVTEKGKDVELRCDPISGHTALYWYRQSLGQGLEFLIYFQGNSAPDKSGLPSDRFSAERTGGSVSTLTIQRTQQEDSAVYLCASSLGTGNSYEQYFGPGTRLTVT.

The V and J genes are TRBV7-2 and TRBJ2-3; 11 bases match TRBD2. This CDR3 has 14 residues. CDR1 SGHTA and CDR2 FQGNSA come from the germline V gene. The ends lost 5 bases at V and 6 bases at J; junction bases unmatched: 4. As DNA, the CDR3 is TGTGCCAGCAGCACTAGCGGGAGTAAGGATACGCAGTATTTT. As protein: CASSTSGSKDTQYF.

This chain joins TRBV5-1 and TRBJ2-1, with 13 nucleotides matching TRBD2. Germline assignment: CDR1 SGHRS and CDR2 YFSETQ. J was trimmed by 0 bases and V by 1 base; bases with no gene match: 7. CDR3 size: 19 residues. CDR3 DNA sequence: TGCGCCAGCAGCTTGTTGACTAGCGGGAGGTTCAGCTCCTACAATGAGCAGTTCTTC. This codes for CASSLLTSGRFSSYNEQFF.

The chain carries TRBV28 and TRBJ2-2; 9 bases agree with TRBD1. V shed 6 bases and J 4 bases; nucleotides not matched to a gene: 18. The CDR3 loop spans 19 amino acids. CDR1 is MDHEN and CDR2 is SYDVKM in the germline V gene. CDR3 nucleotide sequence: TGTGCCAGCAGACCACACACAGGGGGCTTCGAGGTCCGCACCGGGGAGCTGTTTTTT. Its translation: CASRPHTGGFEVRTGELFF.

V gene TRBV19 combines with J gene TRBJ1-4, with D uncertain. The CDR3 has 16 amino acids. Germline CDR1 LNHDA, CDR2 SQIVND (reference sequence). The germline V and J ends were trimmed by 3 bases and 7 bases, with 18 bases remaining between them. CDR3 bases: TGTGCCAGTAGTATCTCGGGTCAGCTTATCATTGAAAAACTGTTTTTT. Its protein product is CASSISGQLIIEKLFF. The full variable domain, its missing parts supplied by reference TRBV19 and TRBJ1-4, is DGGITQSPKYLFRKEGQNVTLSCEQNLNHDAMYWYRQDPGQGLRLIYYSQIVNDFQKGDIAEGYSVSREKKESFPLTVTSAQKNPTAFYLCASSISGQLIIEKLFFGSGTQLSVL.

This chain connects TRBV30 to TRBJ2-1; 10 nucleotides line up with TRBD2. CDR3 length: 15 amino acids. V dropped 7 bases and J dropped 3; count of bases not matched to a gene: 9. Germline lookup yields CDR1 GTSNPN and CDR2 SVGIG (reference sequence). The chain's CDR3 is CASTSGMGVYNEQFF. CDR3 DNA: TGTGCCTCTACTAGCGGGATGGGAGTCTACAATGAGCAGTTCTTC.